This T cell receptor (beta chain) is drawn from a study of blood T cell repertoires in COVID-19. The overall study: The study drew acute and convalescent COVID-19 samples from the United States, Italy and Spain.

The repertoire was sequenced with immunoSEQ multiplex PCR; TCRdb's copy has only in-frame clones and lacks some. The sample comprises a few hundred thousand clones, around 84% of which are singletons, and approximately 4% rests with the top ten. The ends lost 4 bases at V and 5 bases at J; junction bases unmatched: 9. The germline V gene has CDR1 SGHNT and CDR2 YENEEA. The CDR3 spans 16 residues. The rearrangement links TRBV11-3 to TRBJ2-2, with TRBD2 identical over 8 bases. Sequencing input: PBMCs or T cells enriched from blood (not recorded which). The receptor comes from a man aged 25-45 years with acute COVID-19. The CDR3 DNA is TGTGCCAGCAGCTCACCTAGAGAGCGGGGGACCGGGGAGCTGTTTTTT. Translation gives CASSSPRERGTGELFF.